The clone carrying this T cell receptor (beta chain) was observed a few times. Its antigen is still unknown. This CDR3 comprises 18 residues. With V trimmed by 8 bases and J by 4 bases, 16 bases remained unmatched. The germline V gene encodes CDR1 SEHNR and CDR2 FQNEAQ (reference sequence). The sample is drawn from a study of cytomegalovirus exposure and HLA in healthy donors. Broader study findings: Several top significant clusters appeared, in a later analysis, to be linked to common viral pathogens.

Primers included in the PCR were 60 Vbeta and 13 Jbeta primers. The protocol was immunoSEQ multiplex PCR, while the TCRdb copy is restricted to in-frame clones and leaves out a portion. Among 170,000 or so clones listed, over 70% were seen once. Sequencing used PBMCs. This clonotype originated in a woman aged 45 to 65 in good health and CMV-seronegative. This chain uses TRBV7-9 with TRBJ1-5, with 11 positions matching TRBD1. The CDR3 DNA reads TGTGCCAGCGGGGGTTCCAAGGGACAGGGGGACTATAATCAGCCCCAGCATTTT. The encoded protein is CASGGSKGQGDYNQPQHF.